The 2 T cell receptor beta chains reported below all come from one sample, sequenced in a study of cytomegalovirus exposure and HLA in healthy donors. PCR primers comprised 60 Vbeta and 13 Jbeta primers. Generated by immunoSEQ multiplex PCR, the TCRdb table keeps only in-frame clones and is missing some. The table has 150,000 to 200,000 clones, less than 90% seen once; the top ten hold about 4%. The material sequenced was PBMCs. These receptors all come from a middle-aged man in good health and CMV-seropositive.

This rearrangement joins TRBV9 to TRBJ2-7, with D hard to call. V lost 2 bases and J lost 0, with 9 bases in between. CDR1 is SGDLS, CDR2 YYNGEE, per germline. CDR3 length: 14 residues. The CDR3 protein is CASSVYWSSYEQYF. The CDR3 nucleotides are TGTGCCAGCAGCGTCTACTGGAGCTCCTACGAGCAGTACTTC.

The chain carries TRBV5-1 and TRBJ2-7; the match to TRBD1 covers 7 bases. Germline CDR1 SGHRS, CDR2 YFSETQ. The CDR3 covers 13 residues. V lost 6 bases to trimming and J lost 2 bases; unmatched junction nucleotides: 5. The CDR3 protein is CASKQTGAYEQYF. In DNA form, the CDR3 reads TGCGCCAGCAAACAAACAGGGGCCTACGAGCAGTACTTC.